At least ten counts were recorded for the clone carrying this T cell receptor (beta chain). The antigen is unknown. The entry originates in a study of human T cells and chemical hapten exposure. About the study: How much TCR each sample yielded varied, mostly because pooled library volumes differed slightly. Study results and caveats: With DPC sensitization, TCRs exceeding 1 in 1000 frequency showed no change.

Via MiXCR, TCRdb re-called the RACE reads, giving one row per CDR3 protein. Here the sample spans about 45,000 distinct CDR3 sequences, approximately 4.7% being singletons. The CDR3 runs to 17 residues. The germline CDR1 and CDR2 sequences are DFQATT and SNEGSKA (reference sequence). Trimming pared 0 bases from V and 4 bases from J, leaving 22 bases between. Indicated time point: healthy volunteer bleed at 2 weeks. Unfractionated whole blood was the source of the extracted total RNA. This sequence was found in a female donor in good health. Some clones in this sample may be carry-over from other donors' samples. The genes are TRBV20-1 and TRBJ2-7; D is unresolved. Sample: whole blood. The DNA of the CDR3 is TGCAGTGCTAGAGACTCCCGACCGACCTGGTCGGTTTACGAGCAGTACTTC. This gives the protein CSARDSRPTWSVYEQYF.